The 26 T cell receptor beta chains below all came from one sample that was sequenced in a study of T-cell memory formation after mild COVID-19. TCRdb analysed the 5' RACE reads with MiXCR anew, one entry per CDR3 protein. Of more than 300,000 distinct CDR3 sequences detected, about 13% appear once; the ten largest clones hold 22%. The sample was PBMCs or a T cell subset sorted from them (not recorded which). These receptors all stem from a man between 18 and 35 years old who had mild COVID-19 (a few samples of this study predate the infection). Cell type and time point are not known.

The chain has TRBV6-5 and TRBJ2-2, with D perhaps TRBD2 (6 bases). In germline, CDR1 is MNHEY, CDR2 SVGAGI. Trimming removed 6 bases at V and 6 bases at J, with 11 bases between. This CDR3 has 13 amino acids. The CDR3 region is CASRSTGAGELFF. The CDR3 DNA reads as TGTGCCAGCAGGTCCACGGGGGCCGGGGAGCTGTTTTTT.

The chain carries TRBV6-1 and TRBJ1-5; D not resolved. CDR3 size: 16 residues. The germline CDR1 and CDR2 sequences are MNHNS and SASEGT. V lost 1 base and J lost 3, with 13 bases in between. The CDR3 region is CASSEGVGPLNQPQHF. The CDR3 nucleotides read TGTGCCAGCAGTGAAGGCGTAGGGCCTCTCAATCAGCCCCAGCATTTT.

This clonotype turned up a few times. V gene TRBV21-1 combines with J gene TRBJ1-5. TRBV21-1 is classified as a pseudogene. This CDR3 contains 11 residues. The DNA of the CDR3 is TGTGCCAGCAGCAAGGAACAGCCCCAGCATTTT. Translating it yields CASSKEQPQHF.

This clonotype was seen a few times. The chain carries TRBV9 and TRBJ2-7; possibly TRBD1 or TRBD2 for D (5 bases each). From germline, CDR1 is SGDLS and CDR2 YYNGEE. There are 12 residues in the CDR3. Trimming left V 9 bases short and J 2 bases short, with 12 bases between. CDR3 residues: CATLPGPYEQYV. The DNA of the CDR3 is TGTGCCACCCTCCCGGGGCCCTACGAGCAGTACGTC.

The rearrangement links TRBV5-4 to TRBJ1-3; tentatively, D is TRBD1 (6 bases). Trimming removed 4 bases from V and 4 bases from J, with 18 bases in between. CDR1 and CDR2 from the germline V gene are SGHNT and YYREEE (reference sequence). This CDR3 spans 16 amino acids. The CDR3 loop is CASSPRYTGSGNTIYF. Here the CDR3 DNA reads TGTGCCAGCAGCCCGAGATACACAGGGTCCGGAAACACCATATATTTT. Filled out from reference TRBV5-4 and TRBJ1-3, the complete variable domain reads ETGVTQSPTHLIKTRGQQVTLRCSSQSGHNTVSWYQQALGQGPQFIFQYYREEENGRGNFPPRFSGLQFPNYSSELNVNALELDDSALYLCASSPRYTGSGNTIYFGEGSWLTVV.

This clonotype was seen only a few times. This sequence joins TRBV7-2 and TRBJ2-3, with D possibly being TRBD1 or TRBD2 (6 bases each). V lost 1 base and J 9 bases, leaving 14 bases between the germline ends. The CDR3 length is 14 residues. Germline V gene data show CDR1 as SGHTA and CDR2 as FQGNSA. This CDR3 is CASSLGGAKRTQYF. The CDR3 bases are TGTGCCAGCAGCTTAGGGGGGGCCAAGCGAACGCAGTATTTT.

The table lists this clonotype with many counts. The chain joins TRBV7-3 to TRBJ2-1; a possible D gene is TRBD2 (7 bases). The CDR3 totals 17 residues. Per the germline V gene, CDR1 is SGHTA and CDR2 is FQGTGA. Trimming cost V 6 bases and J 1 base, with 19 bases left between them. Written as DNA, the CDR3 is TGTGCCAGCAGTTCTCAGGGTGCGGGGGCTTCCTACAATGAGCAGTTCTTC. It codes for CASSSQGAGASYNEQFF.

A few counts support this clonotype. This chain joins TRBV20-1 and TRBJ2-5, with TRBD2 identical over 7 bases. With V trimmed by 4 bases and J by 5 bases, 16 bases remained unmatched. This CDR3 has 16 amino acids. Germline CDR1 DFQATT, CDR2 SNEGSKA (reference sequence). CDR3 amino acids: CSAKCRLREVWETQYF. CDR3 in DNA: TGCAGTGCTAAGTGTCGACTCCGGGAGGTCTGGGAGACCCAGTACTTC.

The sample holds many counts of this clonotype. The CDR3 nucleotides are TGTGCCAGCAGTCTCGGTCGGCACGGGGTTGGGGCCAACGTCCTGACTTTC. As protein: CASSLGRHGVGANVLTF. The chain couples TRBV28 to TRBJ2-6; D is perhaps TRBD2 (5 bases). Between the trimmed V and J ends, which lost 5 bases and 3 bases, there was a span of 17 bases. CDR1 is MDHEN and CDR2 is SYDVKM in the germline V gene. The CDR3 has 17 residues.

CDR3 sequence reads: CASSEYAGLPGELFF. The CDR3 bases are TGTGCCAGCAGTGAATATGCGGGGTTGCCCGGGGAGCTGTTTTTT. The chain is built from TRBV25-1 and TRBJ2-2, with D perhaps matching TRBD2 (6 bases). Germline CDR1 reads MGHDK; CDR2 reads SYGVNS. V was pared by 0 bases and J by 6 bases, with 11 bases between. This CDR3 comprises 15 residues.

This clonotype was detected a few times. CDR3 DNA: TGCGCCAGCAGGCTTGGATCCGGGGAGACCCAGTACTTC. As protein: CASRLGSGETQYF. The chain carries TRBV5-1 and TRBJ2-5; D remains ambiguous. Per germline, CDR1 SGHRS and CDR2 YFSETQ. The V gene lost 5 bases and the J gene lost 5 bases, with 13 bases spanning the gap. The CDR3 has 13 amino acids.

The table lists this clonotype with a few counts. The CDR3 DNA is TGCGCCAGCAGCTTGGCAGGGGCGGGGGCCTACGAGCAGTACTTC. This codes for CASSLAGAGAYEQYF. This chain uses TRBV5-1 with TRBJ2-7; possibly TRBD2 for D (7 bases). Trimming took off 0 bases at V and 2 bases at J, with 12 bases between the two ends. The CDR3 totals 15 residues. The germline V gene encodes CDR1 SGHRS and CDR2 YFSETQ.

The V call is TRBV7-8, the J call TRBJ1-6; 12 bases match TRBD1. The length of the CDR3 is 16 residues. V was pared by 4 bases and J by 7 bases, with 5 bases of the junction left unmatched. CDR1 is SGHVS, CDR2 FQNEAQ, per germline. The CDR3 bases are TGTGCCAGCAGCTCCAGGGACAGGGGGCAGAATTCACCCCTCCACTTT. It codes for CASSSRDRGQNSPLHF.

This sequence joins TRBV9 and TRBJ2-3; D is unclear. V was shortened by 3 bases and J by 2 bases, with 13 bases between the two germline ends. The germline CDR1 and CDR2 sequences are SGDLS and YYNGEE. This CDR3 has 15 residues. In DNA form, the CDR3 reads TGTGCCAGCAGCGCCCGGTCGGGCCTCACAGATACGCAGTATTTT. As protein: CASSARSGLTDTQYF.

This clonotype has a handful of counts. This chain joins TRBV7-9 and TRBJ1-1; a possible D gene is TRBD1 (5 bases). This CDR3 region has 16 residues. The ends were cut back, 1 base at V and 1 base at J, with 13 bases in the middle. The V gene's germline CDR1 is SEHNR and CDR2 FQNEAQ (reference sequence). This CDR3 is CASSLVVIGTNTEAFF. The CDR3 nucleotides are TGTGCCAGCAGCTTAGTGGTTATCGGGACGAACACTGAAGCTTTCTTT.

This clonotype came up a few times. CDR3 bases: TGTGCCAGCAGCTCACCGGGACAGCTATACGAGCAGTACTTC. Amino acid sequence: CASSSPGQLYEQYF. The J gene is TRBJ2-7, the V gene TRBV7-2; 7 bases are a match to TRBD1. The CDR3 contains 14 residues. CDR1 SGHTA and CDR2 FQGNSA come from the germline V gene. Germline trimming cut 4 bases from V and 4 bases from J; bases unmatched to any gene: 7.

The CDR3 reads CSVTLGGGPTDTQYF. The CDR3 DNA reads as TGCAGCGTCACCCTAGGGGGAGGGCCCACAGATACGCAGTATTTT. The chain combines TRBV29-1 with TRBJ2-3; possible D gene TRBD2, 7 bases. Germline V gene sequence: CDR1 SQVTM, CDR2 ANQGSEA. The CDR3 extends over 15 amino acids. Trimming removed 6 bases at V and 2 bases at J, with 18 bases between.

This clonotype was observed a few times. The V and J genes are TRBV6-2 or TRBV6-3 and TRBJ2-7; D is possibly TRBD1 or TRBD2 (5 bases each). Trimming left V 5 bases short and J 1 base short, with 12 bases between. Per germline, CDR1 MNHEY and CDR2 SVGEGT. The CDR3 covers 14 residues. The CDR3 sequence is CASSDVGVSYEQYF. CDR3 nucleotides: TGTGCCAGCAGTGACGTGGGGGTATCCTACGAGCAGTACTTC.

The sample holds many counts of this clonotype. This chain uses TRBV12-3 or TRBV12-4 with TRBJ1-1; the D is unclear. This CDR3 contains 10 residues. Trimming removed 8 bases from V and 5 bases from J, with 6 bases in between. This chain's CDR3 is CASRITEAFF. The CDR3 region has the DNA TGTGCCAGCCGCATAACTGAAGCTTTCTTT.

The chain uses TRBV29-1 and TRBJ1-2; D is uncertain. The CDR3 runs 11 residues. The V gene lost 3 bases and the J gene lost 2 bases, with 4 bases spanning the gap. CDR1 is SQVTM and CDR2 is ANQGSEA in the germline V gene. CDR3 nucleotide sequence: TGCAGCGTTGACAGAAACTATGGCTACACCTTC. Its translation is CSVDRNYGYTF.

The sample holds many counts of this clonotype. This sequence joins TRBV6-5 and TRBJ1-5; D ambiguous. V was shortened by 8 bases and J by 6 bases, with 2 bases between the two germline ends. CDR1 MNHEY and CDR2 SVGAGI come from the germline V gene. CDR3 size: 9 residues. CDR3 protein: CASGQPQHF. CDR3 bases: TGTGCCAGCGGTCAGCCCCAGCATTTT.

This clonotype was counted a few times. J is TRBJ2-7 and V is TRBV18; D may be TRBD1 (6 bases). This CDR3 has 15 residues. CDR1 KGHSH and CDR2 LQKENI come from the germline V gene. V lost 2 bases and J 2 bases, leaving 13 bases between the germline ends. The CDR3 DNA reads TGTGCCAGCTCACCAGTGTGGGGACAAACCTACGAGCAGTACTTC. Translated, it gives CASSPVWGQTYEQYF.

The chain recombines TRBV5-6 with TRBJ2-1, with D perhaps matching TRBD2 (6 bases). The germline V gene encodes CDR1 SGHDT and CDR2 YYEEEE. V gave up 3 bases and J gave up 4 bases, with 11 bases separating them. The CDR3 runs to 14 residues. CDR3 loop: CASSWGTDYNEQFF. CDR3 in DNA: TGTGCCAGCAGCTGGGGGACTGATTACAATGAGCAGTTCTTC.

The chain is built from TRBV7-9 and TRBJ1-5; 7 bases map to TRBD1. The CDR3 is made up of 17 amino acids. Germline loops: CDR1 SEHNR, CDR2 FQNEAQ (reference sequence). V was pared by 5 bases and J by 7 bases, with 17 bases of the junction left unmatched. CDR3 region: CASSLHPTGTEKQPQHF. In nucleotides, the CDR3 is TGTGCCAGCAGCCTTCATCCCACCGGGACAGAGAAACAGCCCCAGCATTTT.

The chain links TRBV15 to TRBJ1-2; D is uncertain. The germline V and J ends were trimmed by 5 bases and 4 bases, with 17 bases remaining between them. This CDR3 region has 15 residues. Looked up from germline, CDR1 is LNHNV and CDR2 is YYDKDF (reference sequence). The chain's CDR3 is CATSDPGSRGYGYTF. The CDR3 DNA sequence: TGTGCCACCAGCGATCCGGGTTCCCGGGGCTATGGCTACACCTTC.

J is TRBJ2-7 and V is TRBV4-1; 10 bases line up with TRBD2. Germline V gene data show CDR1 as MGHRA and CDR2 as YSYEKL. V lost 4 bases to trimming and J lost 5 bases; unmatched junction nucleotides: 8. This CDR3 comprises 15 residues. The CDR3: CASSPSSGSPHEQYF. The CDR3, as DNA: TGCGCCAGCAGCCCCTCTAGCGGGAGTCCCCACGAGCAGTACTTC.